This TCR beta chain emerged from a study of chemoradiotherapy in HPV16-positive cancers. Broader study findings: During treatment, candidate HPV-specific clones and E7-related motifs expanded in tumor.

Repeated repertoire sampling spanned the course of chemoradiotherapy. A word on this clone: Antigen specificity is unknown.

Only in-frame clones appear in the TCRdb table, and some are missing; sequencing was by immunoSEQ multiplex PCR. The repertoire holds around 5,000 clones, with around 79% as singletons. Sampling was conducted from a patient who underwent chemoradiotherapy. The receptor comes from a human donor with HPV-associated anogenital cancer.

CDR3 DNA: TGTGCCACCTCGACCCAGGGGGCGACCTACGAGCAGTACTTC. Translating it yields CATSTQGATYEQYF. V gene TRBV10-3 combines with J gene TRBJ2-7; 8 nucleotides match TRBD1. Germline-derived CDR1 and CDR2 are ENHRY and SYGVKD. This CDR3 is built from 14 residues. V shed 10 bases, J shed 2 bases, and the junction held 10 bases outside the gene matches.